A single sample gave rise to the 23 T cell receptor beta chains below, sequenced in a study of shared clonotypes between healthy human individuals. Clones were sequenced by immunoSEQ multiplex PCR, and TCRdb holds only the in-frame ones, with some missing. The sample holds over a million clones, about 96% seen once. Sequenced input: naive CD4+ T cells sorted from blood. Subset noted: CD45RA+ positively selected. The receptors were sampled from a man aged 25 to 45 in good health.

V is TRBV28 and J is TRBJ2-1; D not certain. Germline CDR1 is MDHEN and CDR2 is SYDVKM. V lost 6 bases to trimming and J lost 4 bases, with 7 bases between them. This CDR3 contains 12 residues. CDR3 amino acids: CASSGQYNEQFF. CDR3 nucleotide sequence: TGTGCCAGCAGCGGGCAGTACAATGAGCAGTTCTTC.

J is TRBJ2-1 and V is TRBV7-2, with D perhaps matching TRBD2 (5 bases). There are 17 residues in the CDR3. The germline V gene encodes CDR1 SGHTA and CDR2 FQGNSA. Trimming shortened V by 5 bases and J by 0 bases, and 17 bases separated the two germline ends. CDR3 amino acids: CASSLYPVGSSYNEQFF. CDR3 DNA sequence: TGTGCCAGCAGCCTGTACCCTGTGGGGAGCTCCTACAATGAGCAGTTCTTC.

The chain carries TRBV15 and TRBJ1-5, with D possibly TRBD1 on 5 matching bases. Trimming took 1 base from V and 7 from J, leaving 11 bases between them. This CDR3 region has 14 residues. Germline loops: CDR1 LNHNV, CDR2 YYDKDF (reference sequence). CDR3 in DNA: TGTGCCACCAGCAGAGGGAGAGGGGTACAGCCCCAGCATTTT. Its translation: CATSRGRGVQPQHF.

About this clone: Other DNA sequences of this sample code for an identical CDR3. The chain carries TRBV19 and TRBJ2-7, with D possibly matching TRBD2 (6 bases). Germline loops: CDR1 LNHDA, CDR2 SQIVND (reference sequence). The CDR3 covers 13 residues. The germline V and J ends were trimmed by 4 bases and 0 bases, with 7 bases remaining between them. CDR3 amino acids: CASSRDSSYEQYF. CDR3 DNA sequence: TGTGCCAGTAGTAGGGACTCCTCCTACGAGCAGTACTTC.

The V and J genes are TRBV28 and TRBJ2-4; 9 positions match TRBD2. This CDR3 is built from 16 residues. Looked up from germline, CDR1 is MDHEN and CDR2 is SYDVKM. Trimming at V came to 2 bases and at J to 0 bases, leaving 2 bases not matched to a gene. CDR3 sequence: CASSLLAGLAKNIQYF. For the CDR3, the DNA is TGTGCCAGCAGTTTACTAGCGGGATTAGCCAAAAACATTCAGTACTTC.

This chain links TRBV11-2 with TRBJ1-2, with TRBD1 matching 8 bases. CDR3 length: 14 residues. The V segment lost 4 bases and the J segment 8 bases; nucleotides outside the gene matches: 9. From germline, CDR1 is SGHAT and CDR2 FQNNGV. CDR3 DNA sequence: TGTGCCAGCAGCTCGCGGACAGGGATTGAGGGCTACACCTTC. Amino acid sequence: CASSSRTGIEGYTF.

The chain joins TRBV7-8 to TRBJ2-5; weak D call: TRBD2 (6 bases). The V gene lost 0 bases and the J gene lost 0 bases, with 14 bases spanning the gap. The germline gives CDR1 SGHVS, CDR2 FQNEAQ. CDR3 length equals 17 residues. The CDR3 region is CASSLASVAGYQETQYF. CDR3 nucleotides: TGTGCCAGCAGCTTAGCGAGCGTGGCGGGATACCAAGAGACCCAGTACTTC.

The V gene is TRBV29-1, the J gene TRBJ1-1, with D perhaps matching TRBD1 (5 bases). CDR3 size: 13 residues. Germline CDR1 is SQVTM and CDR2 is ANQGSEA. Between the trimmed V and J ends, which lost 7 bases and 2 bases, there was a span of 14 bases. CDR3 protein: CSGGHSDNTEAFF. The CDR3 DNA reads TGCAGCGGCGGACATTCGGATAACACTGAAGCTTTCTTT.

The chain joins TRBV6-1 to TRBJ1-1, with 8 nucleotides matching TRBD1. CDR1 and CDR2 (germline): MNHNS, SASEGT. V gave up 6 bases and J gave up 0 bases; unmatched junction bases: 3. This CDR3 has 14 amino acids. This chain's CDR3 is CASRTGVLNTEAFF. The CDR3 region has the DNA TGTGCCAGCAGGACAGGGGTGCTGAACACTGAAGCTTTCTTT.

V usage is TRBV9 and J usage is TRBJ1-2, with D maybe TRBD1 (6 bases). V was trimmed by 3 bases and J by 4 bases, leaving 16 bases between them. Germline V gene data show CDR1 as SGDLS and CDR2 as YYNGEE. The CDR3 has 15 amino acids. The CDR3 bases are TGTGCCAGCAGCGGGACAGAGCTATTGCCCTATGGCTACACCTTC. This encodes CASSGTELLPYGYTF.

The chain links TRBV27 to TRBJ2-7; D is perhaps TRBD1 (5 bases). The germline V gene has CDR1 MNHEY and CDR2 SMNVEV (reference sequence). The CDR3 consists of 16 residues. V shed 2 bases and J shed 0 bases, with 14 bases lying between them. The CDR3 region is CASSLRAGPYSYEQYF. The CDR3 DNA is TGTGCCAGCAGTTTAAGGGCAGGGCCTTACTCCTACGAGCAGTACTTC.

The gene calls are TRBV5-1 and TRBJ2-3; D is perhaps TRBD2 (5 bases). Per germline, CDR1 SGHRS and CDR2 YFSETQ. The CDR3 loop spans 16 amino acids. V lost 3 bases to trimming and J lost 0 bases, with 14 bases between them. The CDR3 nucleotides are TGCGCCAGCAGCTCGTCATCGACGGGAAGCACAGATACGCAGTATTTT. The encoded protein is CASSSSSTGSTDTQYF. Full variable domain (rest looked up from reference TRBV5-1 and TRBJ2-3): KAGVTQTPRYLIKTRGQQVTLSCSPISGHRSVSWYQQTPGQGLQFLFEYFSETQRNKGNFPGRFSGRQFSNSRSEMNVSTLELGDSALYLCASSSSSTGSTDTQYFGPGTRLTVL.

The chain recombines TRBV7-9 with TRBJ2-7; 9 bases line up with TRBD2. The J segment lost 7 bases and the V segment lost 7 bases, leaving 11 bases of the junction unmatched. The CDR3 has 14 amino acids. CDR1 and CDR2 (germline): SEHNR, FQNEAQ (reference sequence). CDR3 residues: CASNELGLAPEQYF. CDR3 DNA sequence: TGTGCCAGCAACGAACTGGGACTAGCTCCGGAGCAGTACTTC.

CDR3 region: CASSVGGAASYEQYF. The CDR3 nucleotides are TGTGCCAGCAGCGTAGGCGGAGCAGCTTCCTACGAGCAGTACTTC. The chain links TRBV18 to TRBJ2-7; D unclear. Per germline, CDR1 KGHSH and CDR2 LQKENI. Trimming took off 8 bases at V and 1 base at J, with 18 bases between the two ends. The CDR3 contains 15 residues.

The V call is TRBV6-5, the J call TRBJ2-7; 11 bases map to TRBD1. Unmatched junction bases numbered 0, after V lost 8 bases and J lost 0 bases. The CDR3 length is 13 residues. Germline CDR1 reads MNHEY; CDR2 reads SVGAGI. CDR3 DNA: TGTGCCAGCGGACAGGGGGCCTCCTACGAGCAGTACTTC. Translating gives CASGQGASYEQYF.

V and J are TRBV6-6 and TRBJ2-7, with a possible D match to TRBD2 (5 bases). V was shortened by 8 bases and J by 9 bases, with 17 bases between the two germline ends. Germline CDR1 MNHNY, CDR2 SVGAGI (reference sequence). The CDR3 is made up of 12 amino acids. The CDR3, as DNA: TGTGCCAGCGAGGACTCCCTTGCCGCGCAGTACTTC. This translates into CASEDSLAAQYF.

About this clone itself: The identical CDR3 is also encoded by other nucleotide sequences in the sample. This chain uses TRBV6-1 with TRBJ1-5; unclear D gene. The CDR3 is 12 amino acids. Germline CDR1 and CDR2: MNHNS and SASEGT. V dropped 6 bases and J dropped 0 bases, with 3 bases sitting between them. The CDR3 DNA reads TGTGCCAGCAGCCGTAGCAATCAGCCCCAGCATTTT. Protein: CASSRSNQPQHF.

The genes are TRBV6-4 and TRBJ2-1, with D hard to call. CDR3 length equals 13 residues. Trimming removed 0 bases from V and 6 bases from J, with 6 bases in between. Germline-derived CDR1 and CDR2 are MRHNA and SNTAGT. This CDR3 is CASSDSRINEQFF. The CDR3 DNA follows: TGTGCCAGCAGTGACTCTAGGATCAATGAGCAGTTCTTC.

V usage is TRBV15 and J usage is TRBJ1-5; 10 positions match TRBD1. CDR1 is LNHNV and CDR2 is YYDKDF in the germline V gene (reference sequence). The CDR3 is made up of 18 amino acids. The J segment lost 4 bases and the V segment lost 0 bases, leaving 9 bases of the junction unmatched. This CDR3 reads CATSRDLGQGKGNQPQHF. The CDR3, as DNA: TGTGCCACCAGCAGAGATTTGGGACAGGGGAAGGGAAATCAGCCCCAGCATTTT.

The chain links TRBV5-6 to TRBJ1-1; D perhaps matches TRBD1 (5 bases). Germline V gene data show CDR1 as SGHDT and CDR2 as YYEEEE. V lost 4 bases and J 3 bases, leaving 10 bases between the germline ends. This CDR3 region has 13 residues. The CDR3 reads CASSLRGYTEAFF. The CDR3 DNA reads as TGTGCCAGCAGCCTTCGGGGGTACACTGAAGCTTTCTTT.

The V gene is TRBV5-4, the J gene TRBJ1-2; perhaps TRBD1 as D (5 bases). There are 15 residues in the CDR3. Germline assignment: CDR1 SGHNT and CDR2 YYREEE (reference sequence). V lost 0 bases to trimming and J lost 1 base, with 10 bases between them. CDR3 loop: CASSLAVQGNYGYTF. CDR3 DNA sequence: TGTGCCAGCAGCTTGGCCGTGCAGGGTAACTATGGCTACACCTTC.

CDR3 amino acids: CASSPNQVDSFGTQYF. The CDR3 coding sequence is TGTGCCAGCTCACCGAACCAGGTGGACTCCTTCGGGACCCAGTACTTC. This sequence joins TRBV18 and TRBJ2-5; a possible D gene is TRBD2 (5 bases). The germline CDR1 and CDR2 sequences are KGHSH and LQKENI. Trimming shortened V by 3 bases and J by 7 bases, and 21 bases separated the two germline ends. The CDR3 contains 16 residues.

The gene calls are TRBV6-6 and TRBJ2-7, with D perhaps matching TRBD2 (7 bases). The CDR3 length is 15 residues. Germline values: CDR1 MNHNY, CDR2 SVGAGI (reference sequence). V lost 2 bases, J lost 4 bases, and 15 bases lay in between. CDR3 residues: CASSYGGGPRYEQYF. The CDR3 bases are TGTGCCAGCAGTTACGGCGGGGGCCCCAGGTACGAGCAGTACTTC.